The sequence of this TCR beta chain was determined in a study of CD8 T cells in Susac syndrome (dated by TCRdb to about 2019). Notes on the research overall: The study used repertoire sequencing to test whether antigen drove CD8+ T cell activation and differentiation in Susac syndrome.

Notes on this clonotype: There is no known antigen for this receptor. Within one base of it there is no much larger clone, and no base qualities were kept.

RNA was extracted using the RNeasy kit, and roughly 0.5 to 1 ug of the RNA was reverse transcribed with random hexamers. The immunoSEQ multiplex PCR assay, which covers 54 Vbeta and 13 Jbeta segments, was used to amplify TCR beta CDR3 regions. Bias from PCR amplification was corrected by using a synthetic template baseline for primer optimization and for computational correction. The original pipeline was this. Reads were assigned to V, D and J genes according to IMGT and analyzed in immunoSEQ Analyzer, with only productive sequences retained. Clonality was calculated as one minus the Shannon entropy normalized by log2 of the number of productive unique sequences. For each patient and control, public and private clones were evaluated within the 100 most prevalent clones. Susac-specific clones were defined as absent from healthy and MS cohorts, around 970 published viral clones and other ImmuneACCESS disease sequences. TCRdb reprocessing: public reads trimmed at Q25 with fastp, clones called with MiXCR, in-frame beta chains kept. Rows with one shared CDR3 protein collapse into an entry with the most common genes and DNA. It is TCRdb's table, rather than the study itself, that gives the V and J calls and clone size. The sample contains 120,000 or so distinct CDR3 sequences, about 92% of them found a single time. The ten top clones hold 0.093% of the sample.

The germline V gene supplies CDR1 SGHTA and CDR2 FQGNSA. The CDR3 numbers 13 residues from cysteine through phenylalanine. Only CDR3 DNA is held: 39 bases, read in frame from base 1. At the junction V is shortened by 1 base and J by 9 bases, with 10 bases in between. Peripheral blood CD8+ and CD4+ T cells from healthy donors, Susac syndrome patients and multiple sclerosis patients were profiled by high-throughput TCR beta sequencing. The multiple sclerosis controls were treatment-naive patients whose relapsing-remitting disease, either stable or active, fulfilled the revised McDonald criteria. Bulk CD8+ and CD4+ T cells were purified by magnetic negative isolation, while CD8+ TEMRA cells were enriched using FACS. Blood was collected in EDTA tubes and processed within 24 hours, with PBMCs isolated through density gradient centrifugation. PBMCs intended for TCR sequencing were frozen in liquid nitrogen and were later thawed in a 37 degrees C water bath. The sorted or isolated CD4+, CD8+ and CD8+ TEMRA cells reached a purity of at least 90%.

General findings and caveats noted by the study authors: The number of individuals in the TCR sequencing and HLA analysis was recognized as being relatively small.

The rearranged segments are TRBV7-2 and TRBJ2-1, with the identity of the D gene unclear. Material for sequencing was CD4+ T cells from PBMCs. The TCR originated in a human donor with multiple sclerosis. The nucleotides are TGTGCCAGCAGCTTAGGCAGGTTGGGTGAGCAGTTCTTC. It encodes CASSLGRLGEQFF. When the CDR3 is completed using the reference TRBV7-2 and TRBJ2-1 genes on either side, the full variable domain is GAGVSQSPSNKVTEKGKDVELRCDPISGHTALYWYRQSLGQGLEFLIYFQGNSAPDKSGLPSDRFSAERTGGSVSTLTIQRTQQEDSAVYLCASSLGRLGEQFFGPGTRLTVL.